What follows are 22 T cell receptor beta chains derived from one specimen sequenced in a study of blood T cell repertoires in COVID-19 (dated by TCRdb to about 2020). Library generation was performed with the immunoSEQ multiplex PCR assay. Held by TCRdb, this immuneACCESS table contains in-frame sequences only and omits some clones. Under half of the omission traces to an unresolved V gene where checked; the cause of the rest is unknown. This sample lists about 150,000 clones; 78% were detected once. Jointly, the top ten make up approximately 6% of the sample. Sequencing input: PBMCs or T cells enriched from blood (not recorded which). Receptors originate from a woman between 45 and 65 years old who had recovered from COVID-19.

The chain carries TRBV27 and TRBJ2-7, with 7 bases that match TRBD1. The germline CDR1 and CDR2 sequences are MNHEY and SMNVEV (reference sequence). The V and J ends lost 3 bases and 0 bases, in that order; junction bases with no gene match: 2. The CDR3 length is 14 residues. The CDR3, as DNA: TGTGCCAGCAGTTTGAAGGGGGCCTCCTACGAGCAGTACTTC. Its protein product is CASSLKGASYEQYF.

The sample holds many counts of this clone. The chain carries TRBV5-6 and TRBJ1-4; D gene uncertain. The CDR3 is 13 residues long. From germline, CDR1 is SGHDT and CDR2 YYEEEE. Trimming took 0 bases from V and 6 from J, leaving 6 bases between them. CDR3 region: CASSLESYEKLFF. CDR3 bases: TGTGCCAGCAGCTTGGAAAGCTATGAAAAACTGTTTTTT.

The chain employs TRBV6-4 and TRBJ1-5, with D unresolved. The CDR3 is 13 residues long. Germline V CDR1 and CDR2: MRHNA, SNTAGT. The V and J ends lost 3 bases and 3 bases respectively, with 6 bases between them. CDR3 sequence reads: CASSEAANQPQHF. CDR3 DNA sequence: TGTGCCAGCAGTGAGGCGGCCAATCAGCCCCAGCATTTT.

This chain joins TRBV7-2 and TRBJ2-5; TRBD2 agrees at 8 bases. CDR3 length: 16 residues. Germline assignment: CDR1 SGHTA and CDR2 FQGNSA. With 4 bases clipped from V and 2 bases from J, the junction kept 9 bases outside the gene matches. The CDR3 protein is CASSYIIAGYQETQYF. The CDR3 DNA is TGTGCCAGCAGCTACATAATAGCGGGGTATCAAGAGACCCAGTACTTC.

This clone has just a few counts. The chain carries TRBV6-5 and TRBJ1-2; TRBD1 aligns across 7 bases. V shed 5 bases, J shed 5 bases, and the junction held 8 bases outside the gene matches. Germline CDR1 MNHEY, CDR2 SVGAGI. The CDR3 has 14 residues. The CDR3 region is CASSRDRAPYGYTF. Here the CDR3 DNA reads TGTGCCAGCAGTCGCGACAGGGCCCCTTATGGCTACACCTTC.

The chain joins TRBV19 to TRBJ2-1; possibly TRBD1 for D (5 bases). Germline V gene sequence: CDR1 LNHDA, CDR2 SQIVND (reference sequence). CDR3 length: 14 residues. V shed 5 bases and J shed 11 bases, with 19 bases lying between them. CDR3 region: CASSLRESVLKQFF. The CDR3, as DNA: TGTGCCAGTAGTCTCAGGGAAAGTGTCCTAAAGCAGTTCTTC.

The V call is TRBV9, the J call TRBJ2-1; 10 bases are a match to TRBD2. The length of the CDR3 is 15 residues. Per germline, CDR1 SGDLS and CDR2 YYNGEE. V lost 2 bases and J lost 5; bases outside the gene matches: 4. In DNA form, the CDR3 reads TGTGCCAGCAGCGTCACTAGCGGGGAGCACAATGAGCAGTTCTTC. This codes for CASSVTSGEHNEQFF.

On this clone itself: Other DNA sequences within the sample encode an identical CDR3. V gene TRBV7-2 combines with J gene TRBJ2-7, with D unresolved. Trimming took off 1 base at V and 0 bases at J, with 10 bases between the two ends. This CDR3 spans 15 amino acids. Per the germline V gene, CDR1 is SGHTA and CDR2 is FQGNSA. CDR3 in DNA: TGTGCCAGCAGCTTAGGGAGCACAAGCTCCTACGAGCAGTACTTC. It encodes CASSLGSTSSYEQYF. The full variable domain, completed using reference TRBV7-2 and TRBJ2-7, is GAGVSQSPSNKVTEKGKDVELRCDPISGHTALYWYRQSLGQGLEFLIYFQGNSAPDKSGLPSDRFSAERTGGSVSTLTIQRTQQEDSAVYLCASSLGSTSSYEQYFGPGTRLTVT.

The chain has TRBV18 and TRBJ1-1; D uncertain. The V end lost 5 bases, the J end lost 8 bases, and 15 bases lay between the germline ends. The germline CDR1 and CDR2 sequences are KGHSH and LQKENI. The CDR3 loop spans 13 amino acids. The DNA for the CDR3 is TGTGCCAGCTCAACGGGGAGGTCAGGCGAAGCTTTCTTT. Encoded protein: CASSTGRSGEAFF.

The genes are TRBV3-1 (or the pseudogene TRBV3-2) and TRBJ2-2; D is unclear. The germline V gene has CDR1 LGHDT and CDR2 YNNKEL (reference sequence). This CDR3 contains 14 residues. Trimming removed 2 bases from V and 0 bases from J, with 4 bases in between. The CDR3 spells CASSQLTNTGELFF. DNA of the CDR3: TGTGCCAGCAGCCAACTAACGAACACCGGGGAGCTGTTTTTT.

The CDR3 DNA is TGTGCCAGCAGCGTAGGGGGACAGGGGGATCCGCCCCAGCATTTT. Amino acids: CASSVGGQGDPPQHF. The J gene is TRBJ1-5, the V gene TRBV9; 11 bases line up with TRBD1. This CDR3 is built from 15 residues. Germline V lookup: CDR1 SGDLS, CDR2 YYNGEE. Trimming took 0 bases from V and 9 from J; bases not matched to a gene: 5.

J is TRBJ1-2 and V is TRBV24-1, with 7 bases that match TRBD1. Germline V gene data show CDR1 as KGHDR and CDR2 as SFDVKD. The CDR3 extends over 14 amino acids. Trimming took 4 bases from V and 6 from J; bases not matched to a gene: 7. The CDR3 DNA reads as TGTGCCACCAGTGACAGACCGGGACAGCATGGCTACACCTTC. It translates to CATSDRPGQHGYTF.

The chain recombines TRBV6-6 with TRBJ1-1; D is unclear. CDR1 is MNHNY, CDR2 SVGAGI, per germline (reference sequence). The CDR3 loop spans 13 amino acids. V lost 8 bases and J lost 1, with 11 bases in between. In nucleotides, the CDR3 is TGTGCCAGCGTTAGGCAGGAGAACACTGAAGCTTTCTTT. Translating gives CASVRQENTEAFF.

In its sample, this clone was seen once. The DNA is left out, because the CDR3 cannot be placed on it with certainty; the CDR3 is given as TCRdb lists it. The V and J genes are TRBV27 and TRBJ2-6; the table's D call TRBD1 went unverified against the DNA. Germline V lookup: CDR1 MNHEY, CDR2 SMNVEV (reference sequence). The CDR3 spans 18 residues, counting both ends. The CDR3: CASSFLAGVSSGANVLTF.

CDR3 DNA: TGTGCCAGCAGTTTTGGGACAGGGTACTATGGCTACACCTTC. As protein: CASSFGTGYYGYTF. This chain joins TRBV27 and TRBJ1-2; 9 bases agree with TRBD1. Germline V gives CDR1 MNHEY, CDR2 SMNVEV (reference sequence). CDR3 size: 14 residues. V gave up 3 bases and J gave up 3 bases; unmatched junction bases: 2.

Sample share makes this clone medium-sized. This rearrangement joins TRBV6-4 to TRBJ2-3, with D perhaps matching TRBD2 (6 bases). The CDR3 extends over 14 amino acids. CDR1 and CDR2 (germline): MRHNA, SNTAGT. V was clipped by 5 bases and J by 1 base, with 10 bases between them. CDR3 nucleotides: TGTGCCAGCAGTCTAGGAGGGGGCACAGATACGCAGTATTTT. It specifies CASSLGGGTDTQYF.

This chain connects TRBV28 to TRBJ1-1; 9 bases fit TRBD1. CDR3 length: 14 amino acids. CDR1 MDHEN and CDR2 SYDVKM come from the germline V gene. The junction had 8 bases not matched to a gene; V was cut back by 5 bases and J by 7 bases. This CDR3 reads CASSPGQGRVEAFF. Here the CDR3 DNA reads TGTGCCAGCAGTCCGGGACAGGGACGGGTTGAAGCTTTCTTT.

The gene calls are TRBV6-6 and TRBJ1-3; no clear D gene. The CDR3 has 12 residues. Germline V lookup: CDR1 MNHNY, CDR2 SVGAGI (reference sequence). Trimming cost V 7 bases and J 0 bases, with 4 bases left between them. The CDR3 region is CASISSGNTIYF. CDR3 nucleotide sequence: TGTGCCAGCATTAGCTCTGGAAACACCATATATTTT.

This chain's CDR3 is CASSVGMVGEKLFF. In nucleotides, the CDR3 is TGTGCCAGCAGCGTAGGAATGGTGGGCGAAAAACTGTTTTTT. The rearrangement uses TRBV9 and TRBJ1-4; D uncertain. Germline CDR1 and CDR2: SGDLS and YYNGEE. Trimming stripped 0 bases from V and 8 bases from J, with 11 bases between. The CDR3 length is 14 residues. The entire variable domain, with the rest obtained from reference TRBV9 and TRBJ1-4, is as follows: DSGVTQTPKHLITATGQRVTLRCSPRSGDLSVYWYQQSLDQGLQFLIQYYNGEERAKGNILERFSAQQFPDLHSELNLSSLELGDSALYFCASSVGMVGEKLFFGSGTQLSVL.

The chain combines TRBV7-6 with TRBJ2-5; D remains ambiguous. CDR1 and CDR2 from the germline V gene are SGHVS and FNYEAQ. Trimming shortened V by 4 bases and J by 0 bases, and 6 bases separated the two germline ends. This CDR3 comprises 13 residues. The CDR3 DNA reads TGTGCCAGCAGCTCCCAGTACCAAGAGACCCAGTACTTC. This translates into CASSSQYQETQYF. The full variable domain, completed using reference TRBV7-6 and TRBJ2-5, is GAGVSQSPRYKVTKRGQDVALRCDPISGHVSLYWYRQALGQGPEFLTYFNYEAQQDKSGLPNDRFSAERPEGSISTLTIQRTEQRDSAMYRCASSSQYQETQYFGPGTRLLVL.

The rearrangement uses TRBV21-1 and TRBJ2-1; the table's D gene call, TRBD2, was not cross checked with the DNA. TRBV21-1 is assigned pseudogene status. The CDR3 has 17 amino acids. The CDR3 sequence: CASSPPRTKMKYNEQFF. The CDR3, as DNA: TGTGCCAGCAGCCCCCCCCGGACTAAGATGAAATACAATGAGCAGTTCTTC.

J is TRBJ1-1 and V is TRBV6-5, with a weak D call TRBD1 (6 bases). With 8 bases removed from V and 0 bases from J, the gap between germline ends came to 13 bases. There are 14 residues in the CDR3. Germline V CDR1 and CDR2: MNHEY, SVGAGI. The DNA of the CDR3 is TGTGCCAGCGGAGACGACAGGCTGAACACTGAAGCTTTCTTT. Translated, it gives CASGDDRLNTEAFF.